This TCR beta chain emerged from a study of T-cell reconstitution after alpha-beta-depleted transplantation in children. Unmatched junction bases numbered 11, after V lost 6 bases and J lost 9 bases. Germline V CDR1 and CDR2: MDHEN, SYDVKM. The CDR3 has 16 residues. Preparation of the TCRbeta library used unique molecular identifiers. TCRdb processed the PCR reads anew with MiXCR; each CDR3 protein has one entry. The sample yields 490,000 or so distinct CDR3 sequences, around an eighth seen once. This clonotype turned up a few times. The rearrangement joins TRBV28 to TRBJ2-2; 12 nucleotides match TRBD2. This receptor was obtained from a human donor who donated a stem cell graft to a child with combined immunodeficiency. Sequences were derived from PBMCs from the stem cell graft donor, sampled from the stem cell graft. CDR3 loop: CASRSPSGGALRELFF. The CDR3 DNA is TGTGCCAGCAGGAGCCCTAGCGGGGGGGCCCTCAGGGAGCTGTTTTTT.